This T cell receptor (beta chain) was retrieved from a study of cytomegalovirus exposure and HLA in healthy donors (dated by TCRdb to the late 2010s). Looking at the study overall: According to an earlier analysis of 587 of the donors, about 180 million T cells yielded 120 million or so unique TCR beta sequences and 276 Gb of sequence data. Donor age, sex, ethnicity and CMV serostatus were compiled alongside the repertoire data. Every repertoire in the discovery cohort had been generated on one and the same sequencing platform. Class I and class II HLA loci were covered by the typing at four-digit resolution. Five DR-DQ haplotypes were handled as single units for association and clustering, since linkage in the cohort was strong. The aim of the study was to test whether cataloging public T cell receptors could identify signatures of past pathogen exposure. Using immunosequencing, the study profiled T cell repertoires from 550 to 750 subjects and related those repertoires to cytomegalovirus serostatus. A later genetic analysis used genome-wide SNP genotypes for about 65% of the 666 donors, treating that subset as a discovery cohort. An earlier analysis of around 580 of the donors used high-throughput TCR beta sequencing to judge whether each TCR beta V gene segment behaved as functional or pseudogenic. The later analysis used no new phenotypic data to find candidate immune exposures, relying instead on TCR beta sequences and their occurrence across donors. An early release that covered roughly 600 HLA-typed donors contained about 300 gigabases of sequencing data and tens of millions of unique TCR sequences. A later analysis re-examined previously published TCR beta repertoires from more than 650 donors and added high-resolution HLA genotyping to investigate patterns of TCR occurrence. To predict cytomegalovirus infection status, the study brought together high-throughput TCR immunosequencing, statistical association of individual TCRs with disease status, and machine learning. In addition to the first cohort of several hundred subjects, a separate validation cohort of 120 different subjects was used. Among some 400 genotyped donors of the cohort, an average of around 250,000 unique TCR beta nucleotide sequences was sequenced per donor, of which about 19% were non-productive. Typing coverage varied by locus: roughly 629-630 donors for A, B, C, DRB1 and DQB1; roughly 560 for DQA1; some 610 for DPA1; roughly 450 for DPB1. The genetic ancestry cluster associated with self-reported Caucasian donors included about four fifths of the 398 genotyped donors. The study at large found these results: The cohort was sequenced for TCR beta chains only, and without alpha or paired-chain data the features that could be detected were limited. Broadly in line with IMGT annotations, most TCR beta V segments showed up in productive rearrangements about 87% or about 30% of the time in an earlier analysis of some 590 of the donors. A few of the identified cytomegalovirus-associated TCR beta chains were confirmed in vitro to be specific for cytomegalovirus antigens. Most CMV-associated TCR beta chains appeared to be HLA-restricted in a later analysis, and the HLA associations seemed to be driven largely by CMV exposure. The classifier was reported to diagnose cytomegalovirus status with high specificity and sensitivity in both the original and validation cohorts. For the cohort, immune exposure information was limited to CMV serostatus. Correlated functional status among segregating V segments might be attributable to linkage disequilibrium, but an unknown experimental factor could not be ruled out. According to a later analysis, TCR association rates differed among HLA loci, with DRB1 alleles showing the most associated TCRs and HLA-C alleles showing the fewest. It was suggested by the authors that the approach could potentially be generalized to other disease states and immunological phenotypes. In a later genetic analysis, a missense DCLRE1C variant was associated with V-gene and J-gene trimming of TCR beta chains, and the association was replicated in an independent cohort. Because the 87-base-pair reads could not distinguish some IMGT-functional V segments, including TRBV6-2 and TRBV6-3, those segments were excluded. A further reported finding was that TCR beta sequences accurately predicted the HLA-A and HLA-B alleles for most subjects in the first cohort. The study listed 150 to 200 TCR beta chains as associated with cytomegalovirus. When HLA alleles, especially DR and DQ, strongly co-occurred, TCR associations were difficult to assign to individual alleles. Most TCR sequences were observed very rarely across donors, whereas some public TCRs were present in many individuals. Presence/absence analyses assumed roughly uniform sequencing depth across donors, an assumption that may not hold. In a later analysis, HLA-associated TCR beta chains were found to be more clonally expanded and to have lower generation probabilities than equally common non-associated chains. Because HLA typing was missing for some donors at each locus, association tests included only the typed subset. Because counts were too low, 15 to 20 rarely observed V segments, including chromosome 9 orphons, were excluded from the earlier analysis of under 650 of the donors. A cluster of highly shared sequence variants was judged likely to represent a technical artifact of the sequencing pipeline. In a later genetic analysis, fewer N-insertions in productive TCRs were reported among donors in an Asian-associated ancestry cluster than the approximately 670-donor mean. At a false discovery rate of 0.05, a later analysis linked about 17,000 TCR beta sequences to specific HLA alleles. According to a later analysis, parvovirus B19, influenza, CMV and Epstein-Barr virus appeared linked to several top co-occurrence clusters.

The cohort comprised several hundred healthy bone marrow donors. At the time of sampling, all cohort members were nominally healthy, though unrecorded immune exposures were likely present. The donor was CMV seropositive and belonged to the group of 250 to 300 seropositive cohort members. A peripheral blood sample was provided by each donor, and peripheral blood mononuclear cells were used for TCR beta sequencing. Genomic DNA was extracted from the blood cell samples with the Qiagen DNeasy Blood Extraction Kit. On this clone: It has no known antigen specificity. No base quality values were provided; no much bigger clone lies one nucleotide off.

Receptor libraries were prepared by the immunoSEQ multiplex PCR assay. For the multiplex PCR, a mixture combining 60 forward primers for TCR Vbeta segments and 13 reverse primers for TCR Jbeta segments was used. Amplification of the CDR3 region of rearranged TCR beta genes was performed with a multiplex PCR assay on genomic DNA. On the Illumina HiSeq System, the amplified TCR beta libraries were sequenced as 87-base-pair reads. The authors processed their data as follows. A later analysis counted 75 million to 100 million unique TCR beta chains across the 600 to 850 repertoires, and roughly 9.9 million of these chains were shared by at least two donors. To remove PCR and sequencing errors, raw reads were error-corrected and collapsed into unique sequences using a nearest-neighbor algorithm that merged closely related sequences. Alignment of CDR3 sequences to IMGT reference sequences was used to assign V, D and J gene segments. For a sequence to be retained, a match of at least six nucleotides to both a V gene segment and a J gene segment was required. Rearrangements were classified as productive when the CDR3 lacked stop codons and remained in frame with V and J, and all other rearrangements were classified as non-productive. CDR3 was defined by IMGT convention, running from the second conserved V-encoded cysteine to the conserved J-encoded phenylalanine. The earlier analysis of fewer than 700 of the donors excluded sequences that lacked an unambiguous match to a single V gene segment. An earlier analysis of several hundred of the donors called V segments functional above 56.7% productive rearrangements and segregating when the between-donor standard deviation exceeded 5%. A statistical classification framework was built to diagnose cytomegalovirus status from the catalog of TCR beta chain sequences. In a later analysis, V and J genes were assigned by comparing TCR nucleotide sequences against IMGT/GENE-DB human TR gene sequences. Using the TCRdist pipeline, a later analysis assigned CDR3 sequences along with most-parsimonious VDJ recombination scenarios. In a later analysis, each TCR beta chain was defined by its CDR3 amino acid sequence together with its V-gene family, and reads without a unique V-gene family were excluded. In a later analysis, 500 to 650 highly shared, low-generation-probability nucleotide sequences were removed to address suspected cross-contamination and a sequencing artifact. For each public chain, a later analysis derived a clonal expansion index from normalized ranks of inferred template counts within each repertoire. Generation probabilities in a later analysis came from a VDJ recombination model fitted to out-of-frame rearrangements, and those results were checked against IGoR. A later analysis scored TCR-TCR, TCR-HLA and TCR-CMV co-occurrence with hypergeometric tests, applying a repertoire-size bias correction to TCR pairs. To estimate false discovery rates, a later analysis permuted the HLA or CMV assignments 20 times. In a later analysis, co-occurring TCRs were grouped with DBSCAN, and TCRdist sequence similarity was added when clustering was performed within HLA-allele-positive subsets. Repertoires with fewer than 30,000 or more than 120,000 public chains, plus five repertoires with anomalous nucleotide sharing, were excluded from co-occurrence clustering. Entries here come from immuneACCESS through TCRdb and include only in-frame sequences with V and J called. Some clones fail to appear in such tables; in the studies checked, an unresolved V gene covers under half of the shortfall, and the cause of the remainder is unknown. V, J and clone size are those of that table, while D and trimming were read from the DNA. The sample records approximately 170,000 clones, 80% of which are singletons. Of the sample, over 8% is held by the ten largest clones.

Based on the germline V gene (reference sequence), the CDR1 and CDR2 sequences are SGHAT and FQDESV. The CDR3 runs 17 amino acids, cysteine and phenylalanine included. Here the CDR3 DNA is all that survives: 51 bases in frame from base 1. For this chain, trimming is 0 bases at the V end and 1 base at the J end, and the number of junction bases without a gene match is 5. The rearranged chain carries TRBV11-1 and TRBJ2-1; 8 junctional bases match TRBD1. The sample was PBMCs. This TCR derives from a man younger than 35 in good health and CMV-seropositive. The DNA sequence reads TGTGCCAGCAGCTTAGCAAGAGGGACAGGTTCCTACAATGAGCAGTTCTTC. Its amino acids are CASSLARGTGSYNEQFF.